This entry lists 2 T cell receptor beta chains sequenced from one sample in a study of T cell changes during pregnancy in multiple sclerosis. Clones were read by immunoSEQ multiplex PCR, and TCRdb kept only the in-frame ones, dropping some. The data hold 85,000 to 130,000 clones, with about 90% observed a single time. The sequenced sample was peripheral blood, obtained before pregnancy. Receptor source: a female donor with multiple sclerosis, enrolled in a pregnancy study.

This sequence joins TRBV5-1 and TRBJ2-1, with D possibly being TRBD2 (5 bases). The CDR3 spans 15 residues. Trimming took off 0 bases at V and 8 bases at J, with 15 bases between the two ends. Germline-derived CDR1 and CDR2 are SGHRS and YFSETQ. In DNA form, the CDR3 reads TGCGCCAGCAGCTTGGTCTCTAGCAGGAGCGATGAGCAGTTCTTC. It codes for CASSLVSSRSDEQFF.

The count of this clone is one. The J gene is TRBJ1-3, the V gene TRBV29-1, with D possibly matching TRBD1 (6 bases). Germline CDR1 SQVTM, CDR2 ANQGSEA. Trimming pared 3 bases from V and 3 bases from J, leaving 12 bases between. This CDR3 is 14 amino acids long. CDR3 in amino acids: CSVDGGLHGNTIYF. The CDR3 nucleotides are TGCAGCGTTGATGGGGGCCTGCATGGAAACACCATATATTTT.